Detailed here is one T cell receptor beta chain. The antigen this receptor binds is unknown. No base-level quality is on record; no much larger clone is a single base apart. The CDR3 starts with the cysteine, ends with the phenylalanine, and has 16 residues. Only the CDR3 portion is preserved as DNA: 48 bases, with reading frame beginning at the first base. V was cut back by 5 bases and J by 2 bases, leaving a gap of 16 bases between them. The CDR1 and CDR2 encoded by the germline V gene (reference sequence) are SEHNR and FQNEAQ. TCR cDNA was made using 5'RACE template switching, a step that added a universal primer site and unique molecular identifiers. Priming of cDNA synthesis was performed from both the TCR alpha and TCR beta constant segments. Libraries were amplified in two PCR steps, with sample barcodes and sequencing adapters added in the second step. Libraries were sequenced on Illumina HiSeq 2500 (2x100 bp) or NovaSeq (2x150 bp). Processing in the source paper ran as follows. MIGEC was used to demultiplex reads and collapse the reads into UMI consensus sequences, and MiXCR was used for V(D)J alignment. Vaccine-responding clonotypes were defined with edgeR using replicate PBMC samples, requiring FDR below 0.01 and a log2 fold change above 5 up to day 15. Each bulk clonotype received a CD4 or CD8 identity based on whether the sequenced CD4 or CD8 repertoire contained that clonotype at higher abundance. TCRdb ran its own pipeline on the public reads, namely fastp trimming at Q25 and MiXCR clone calling, and kept in-frame beta chains. Rows are combined by CDR3 protein, so each entry shows the most common genes and DNA. These V and J calls originate from TCRdb's pipeline instead of the authors' own analysis. The sample table shows hundreds of thousands of distinct CDR3 sequences, and roughly 13% are seen once. The ten largest clonotypes hold roughly 13% of the sample.

The treatment or condition label for this specimen denotes: live attenuated yellow fever vaccine strain. At each blood-draw timepoint, two biological replicates of bulk PBMCs were collected. A standard Ficoll-Paque protocol was used to isolate PBMCs from peripheral blood. RNA was extracted with TriZol from bulk PBMCs, CD4 and CD8 fractions, and dextramer-positive and dextramer-negative fractions. The sample is drawn from a study of T cells after yellow fever vaccination (dated by TCRdb to between 2018 and 2020). With regard to the full study: The SMART-Seq v4 Ultra Low Input RNA kit was used to prepare libraries from fractions with low cell numbers. To follow T-cell clones before and after primary and booster YFV17D yellow fever vaccination, bulk TCR alpha and beta repertoires were sequenced over time. Two healthy male donors, one aged 18 to 29 and one aged 30 to 39 years, were included in the cohort. Blood was collected at multiple timepoints before and after primary and secondary immunization, and bulk PBMC replicates and cell subsets were isolated. Paper-wide results and their limitations: Computational filtering was needed because FACS-sorted repertoires could contain abundant contaminating clonotypes from the bulk population. The secondary T-cell response was weaker than the primary response but faster, peaking on day 5 instead of day 15. Because the study included only a couple of donors, the extent to which the findings can be generalized is limited. After the booster, most of the clones that had expanded following primary vaccination were detected again (about 95% of CD4 and roughly nine tenths of CD8), which suggests that memory was broadly maintained. A small share of clonotypes occurred in both CD4 and CD8 compartments, likely arising from convergent recombination.

The TCR sequence derives from a man in his thirties or forties who received the YFV17D yellow fever vaccine. Here the sequenced sample was PBMCs, taken on the day of the yellow fever booster vaccination. This chain is built from TRBV7-9 and TRBJ2-1; no D gene is confidently identified. The CDR3 corresponds to CASSPLETRPYNEQFF. The nucleotide sequence is given as TGTGCCAGCAGCCCCTTGGAGACACGACCCTACAATGAGCAGTTCTTC.